What follows describes a single T cell receptor (beta chain). Time point reported: sample taken at primary tumor resection. In each case, whole RNA from tumor, nontumor lung or frozen PBMC was sequenced unsorted. Germline CDR1 LNHDA, CDR2 SQIVND (reference sequence). CDR3 length: 14 residues. With 3 bases removed from V and 6 bases from J, the gap between germline ends came to 13 bases. These data come from a study of spatial heterogeneity in lung cancer. TCRdb passed the 5' RACE reads through MiXCR, listing each CDR3 protein once. The repertoire holds about 92,000 distinct CDR3 sequences, with around 12% as singletons.

The sample in question was PBMCs, obtained at surgery. The chain has TRBV19 and TRBJ2-3; D might be TRBD2 (5 bases). The clonotype originates from a male donor with early-stage non-small cell lung cancer. The CDR3 sequence: CASSMAQRGDTQYF. The DNA for the CDR3 is TGTGCCAGTAGTATGGCTCAGAGAGGGGATACGCAGTATTTT. The full variable domain, in which reference TRBV19 and TRBJ2-3 provide the parts outside the CDR3, is DGGITQSPKYLFRKEGQNVTLSCEQNLNHDAMYWYRQDPGQGLRLIYYSQIVNDFQKGDIAEGYSVSREKKESFPLTVTSAQKNPTAFYLCASSMAQRGDTQYFGPGTRLTVL.